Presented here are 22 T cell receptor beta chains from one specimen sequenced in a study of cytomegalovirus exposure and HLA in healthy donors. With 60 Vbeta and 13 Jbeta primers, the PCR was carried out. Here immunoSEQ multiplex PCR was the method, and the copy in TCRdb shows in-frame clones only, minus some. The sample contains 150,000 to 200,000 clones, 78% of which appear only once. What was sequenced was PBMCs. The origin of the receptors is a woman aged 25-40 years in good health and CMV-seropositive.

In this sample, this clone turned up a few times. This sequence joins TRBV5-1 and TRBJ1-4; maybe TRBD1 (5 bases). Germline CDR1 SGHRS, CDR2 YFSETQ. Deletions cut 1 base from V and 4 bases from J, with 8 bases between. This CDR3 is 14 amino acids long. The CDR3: CASSLLGDNEKLFF. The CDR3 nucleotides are TGCGCCAGCAGCTTGTTAGGGGATAATGAAAAACTGTTTTTT.

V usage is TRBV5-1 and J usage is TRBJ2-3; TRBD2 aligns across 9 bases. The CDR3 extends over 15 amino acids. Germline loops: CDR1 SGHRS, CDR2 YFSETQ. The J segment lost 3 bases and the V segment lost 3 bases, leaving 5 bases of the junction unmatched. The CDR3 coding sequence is TGCGCCAGCAGCTCCGGGACTAGCCGGACAGATACGCAGTATTTT. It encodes CASSSGTSRTDTQYF.

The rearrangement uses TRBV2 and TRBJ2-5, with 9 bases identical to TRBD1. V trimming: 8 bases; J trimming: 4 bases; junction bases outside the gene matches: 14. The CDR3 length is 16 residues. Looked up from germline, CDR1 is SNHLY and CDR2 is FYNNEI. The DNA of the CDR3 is TGTGCCAGCCTAAGAGACGGACAGGGGACGGGAGAGACCCAGTACTTC. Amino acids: CASLRDGQGTGETQYF.

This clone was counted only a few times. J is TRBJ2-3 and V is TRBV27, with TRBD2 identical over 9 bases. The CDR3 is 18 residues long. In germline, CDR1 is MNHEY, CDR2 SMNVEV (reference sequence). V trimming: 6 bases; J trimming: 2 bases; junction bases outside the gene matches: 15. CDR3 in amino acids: CASSPIVLAGAHTDTQYF. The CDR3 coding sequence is TGTGCCAGCAGCCCCATAGTTTTAGCGGGGGCTCACACAGATACGCAGTATTTT.

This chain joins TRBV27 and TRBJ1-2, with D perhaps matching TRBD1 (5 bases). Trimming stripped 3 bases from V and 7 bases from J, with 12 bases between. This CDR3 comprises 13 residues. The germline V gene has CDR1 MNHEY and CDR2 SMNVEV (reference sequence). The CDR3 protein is CASSLSRAGGYTF. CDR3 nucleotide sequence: TGTGCCAGCAGTTTGAGCAGGGCCGGTGGCTACACCTTC.

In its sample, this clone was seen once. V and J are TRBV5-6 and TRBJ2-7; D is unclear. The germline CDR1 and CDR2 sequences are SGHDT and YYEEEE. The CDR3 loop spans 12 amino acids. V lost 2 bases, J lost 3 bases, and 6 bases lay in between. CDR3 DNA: TGTGCCAGCAGCTTCGGTTTCTACGAGCAGTACTTC. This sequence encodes CASSFGFYEQYF.

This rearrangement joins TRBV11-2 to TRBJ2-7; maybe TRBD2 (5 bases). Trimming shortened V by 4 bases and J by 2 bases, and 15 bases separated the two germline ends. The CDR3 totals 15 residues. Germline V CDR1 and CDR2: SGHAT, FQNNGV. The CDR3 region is CASSSSGGPTYEQYF. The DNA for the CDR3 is TGTGCCAGCAGCTCTTCTGGAGGCCCGACCTACGAGCAGTACTTC.

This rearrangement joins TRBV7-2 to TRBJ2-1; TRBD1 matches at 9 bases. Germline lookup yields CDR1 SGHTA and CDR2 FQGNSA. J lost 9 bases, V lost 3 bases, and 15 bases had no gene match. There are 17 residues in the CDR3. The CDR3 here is CASSFPYPGQGPPEQFF. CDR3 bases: TGTGCCAGCAGCTTCCCCTACCCGGGACAGGGCCCACCTGAGCAGTTCTTC.

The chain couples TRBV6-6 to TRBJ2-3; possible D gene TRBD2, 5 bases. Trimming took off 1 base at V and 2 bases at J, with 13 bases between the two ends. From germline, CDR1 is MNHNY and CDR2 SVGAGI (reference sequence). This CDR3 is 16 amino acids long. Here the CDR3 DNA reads TGTGCCAGCAGTTACTGGACTGGCGGATCCACAGATACGCAGTATTTT. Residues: CASSYWTGGSTDTQYF.

CDR3 nucleotide sequence: TGCGCCAGCAGCTTGCCTAGCGGGAGCTACGAGCAGTACTTC. This sequence encodes CASSLPSGSYEQYF. The chain links TRBV5-1 to TRBJ2-7, with 10 bases that match TRBD2. This CDR3 is built from 14 residues. Germline V gene lookup returns CDR1 SGHRS and CDR2 YFSETQ. V lost 1 base, J lost 3 bases, and 1 base stayed unmatched.

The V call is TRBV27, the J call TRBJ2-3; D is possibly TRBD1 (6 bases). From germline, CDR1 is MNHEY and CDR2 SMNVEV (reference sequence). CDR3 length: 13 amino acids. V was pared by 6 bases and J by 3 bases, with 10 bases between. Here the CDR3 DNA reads TGTGCCAGCAGATTTCAGGGGACAGATACGCAGTATTTT. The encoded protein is CASRFQGTDTQYF.

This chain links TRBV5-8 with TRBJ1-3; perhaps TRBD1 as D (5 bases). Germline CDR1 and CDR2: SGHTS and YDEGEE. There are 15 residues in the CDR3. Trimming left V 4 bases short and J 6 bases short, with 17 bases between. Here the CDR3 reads CASSIGTLATNTIYF. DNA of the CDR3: TGTGCCAGCAGCATCGGGACTCTAGCTACAAACACCATATATTTT.

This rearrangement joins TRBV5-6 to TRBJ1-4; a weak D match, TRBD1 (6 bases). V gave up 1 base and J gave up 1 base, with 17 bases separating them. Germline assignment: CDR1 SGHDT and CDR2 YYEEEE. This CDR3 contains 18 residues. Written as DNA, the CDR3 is TGTGCCAGCAGCTTGAATTTGGACAGACTTGTAACTAATGAAAAACTGTTTTTT. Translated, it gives CASSLNLDRLVTNEKLFF.

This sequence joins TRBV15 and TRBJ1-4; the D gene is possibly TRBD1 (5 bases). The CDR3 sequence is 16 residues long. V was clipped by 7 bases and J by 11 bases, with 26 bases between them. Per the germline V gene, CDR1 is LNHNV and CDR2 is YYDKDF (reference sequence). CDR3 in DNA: TGTGCCACCACCCTCTACCGGCGGCCGTCGGAGGGGAAACTGTTTTTT. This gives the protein CATTLYRRPSEGKLFF.

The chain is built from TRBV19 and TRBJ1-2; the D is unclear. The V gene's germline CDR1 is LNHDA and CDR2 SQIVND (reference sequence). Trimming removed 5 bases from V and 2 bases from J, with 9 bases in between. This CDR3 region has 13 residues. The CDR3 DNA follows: TGTGCCAGTAGTTATCAGCGAAACTATGGCTACACCTTC. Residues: CASSYQRNYGYTF.

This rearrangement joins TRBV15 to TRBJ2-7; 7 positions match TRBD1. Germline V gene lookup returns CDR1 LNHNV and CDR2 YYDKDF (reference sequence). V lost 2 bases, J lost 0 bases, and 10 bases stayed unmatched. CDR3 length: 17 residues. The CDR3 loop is CATSRSLPTGASYEQYF. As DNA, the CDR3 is TGTGCCACCAGCAGATCATTACCAACAGGGGCCTCCTACGAGCAGTACTTC. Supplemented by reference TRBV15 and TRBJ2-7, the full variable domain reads DAMVIQNPRYQVTQFGKPVTLSCSQTLNHNVMYWYQQKSSQAPKLLFHYYDKDFNNEADTPDNFQSRRPNTSFCFLDIRSPGLGDTAMYLCATSRSLPTGASYEQYFGPGTRLTVT.

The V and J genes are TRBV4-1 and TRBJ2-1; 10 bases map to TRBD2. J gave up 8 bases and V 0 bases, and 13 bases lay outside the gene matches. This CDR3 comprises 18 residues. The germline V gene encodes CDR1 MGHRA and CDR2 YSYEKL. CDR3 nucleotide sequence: TGCGCCAGCAGCCAAGATTCGGTGGAACTAGCGGGGATCCATGAGCAGTTCTTC. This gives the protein CASSQDSVELAGIHEQFF.

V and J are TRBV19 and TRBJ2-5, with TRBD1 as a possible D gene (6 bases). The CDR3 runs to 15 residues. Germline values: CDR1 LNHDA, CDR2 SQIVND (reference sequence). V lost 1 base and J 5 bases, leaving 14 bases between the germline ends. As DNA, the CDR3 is TGTGCCAGTAGTATAGGTTTACAGGGCGTGGAGACCCAGTACTTC. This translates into CASSIGLQGVETQYF.

The CDR3 region has the DNA TGTGCCAGTTCAACCCGGGACTCCGTTCCGCAGTACTTC. As protein: CASSTRDSVPQYF. V is TRBV7-2 and J is TRBJ2-7; tentatively, D is TRBD2 (6 bases). Germline V gene data show CDR1 as SGHTA and CDR2 as FQGNSA. V lost 9 bases to trimming and J lost 9 bases, with 21 bases between them. This CDR3 is 13 amino acids long.

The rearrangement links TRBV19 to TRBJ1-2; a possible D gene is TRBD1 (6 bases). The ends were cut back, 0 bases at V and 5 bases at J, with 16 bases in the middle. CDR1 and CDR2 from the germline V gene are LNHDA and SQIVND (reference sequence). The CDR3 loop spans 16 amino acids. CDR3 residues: CASSIDRLTGDYGYTF. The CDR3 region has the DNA TGTGCCAGTAGTATAGATCGGTTGACAGGAGATTATGGCTACACCTTC.

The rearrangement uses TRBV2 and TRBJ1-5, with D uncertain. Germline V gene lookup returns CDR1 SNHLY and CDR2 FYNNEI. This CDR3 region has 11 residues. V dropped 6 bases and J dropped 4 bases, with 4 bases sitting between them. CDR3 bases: TGTGCCAGCAGCCTTAATCAGCCCCAGCATTTT. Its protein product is CASSLNQPQHF.

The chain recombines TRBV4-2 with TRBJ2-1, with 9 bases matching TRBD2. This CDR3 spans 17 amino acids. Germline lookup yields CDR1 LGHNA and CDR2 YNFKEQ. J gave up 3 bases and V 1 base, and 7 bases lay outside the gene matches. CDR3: CASSQALAGLNYNEQFF. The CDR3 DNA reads TGTGCCAGCAGCCAAGCTCTAGCGGGGTTAAACTACAATGAGCAGTTCTTC.